This TCR beta chain was recorded in a study of blood T cell repertoires in COVID-19 (dated by TCRdb to the early 2020s). General notes on the study: Collaborator samples came from the United States, Italy and Spain and covered acute and convalescent phases of COVID-19. The material from the prospective study consisted of cDNA or gDNA derived from T cells, B-cell-depleted T cells, or PBMCs. The dataset comprised deeply sampled blood TCRbeta repertoires from subjects exposed to, actively infected with, or recovered from COVID-19. The repertoires were made available in a free public database intended to serve as a resource for research on the immune response to SARS-CoV-2. Samples came from the ongoing ImmuneRACE study (first 160 participants) plus 1,254 subjects from 6 global collaborators. A de-identified subject ID, COVID-19 status, age in years and sex were almost always included in the sample metadata. Where HLA class I and class II types were available, the types were taken from metadata supplied by the sample provider, not from assay-based typing.

The CDR3 spans 11 residues, from the cysteine through the phenylalanine. CDR3 DNA only is kept here, 33 bases in frame from base 1. From a lookup of the germline V gene, CDR1 and CDR2 are KGHSH and LQKENI. Trimming at the junction amounts to 6 bases on V and 7 bases on J, and the germline ends lie 6 bases apart. Note on this clone: Its antigen is currently not known. Base qualities are not at hand, and no much larger clone is one base apart.

Here is what the overall study found, with its caveats: The amount of clinical and demographic metadata varied by source and participant and was provided uncurated.

TCRbeta CDR3 regions were amplified from genomic DNA using the immunoSEQ Assay, a bias-controlled multiplex PCR. In the paper's pipeline: Within the assay, amplification of reference gene primers was used to estimate how many nucleated cells each sample contained. Sequence reads were collapsed and filtered to measure the absolute abundance of every unique TCRbeta CDR3 rearrangement. For each sample, productive Simpson clonality was calculated as the square root of Simpson's diversity index over productive rearrangements. The source is immuneACCESS, and TCRdb retained only in-frame sequences with V and J called. Part of the clones is not carried over; for the studies checked, unresolved V genes explain less than half of this, and the remainder is unexplained. The DNA was the basis for D and trimming; V, J and clone size are from that table. The sample includes under 65,000 clones, with about nine tenths observed a single time. Jointly, the top ten make up 22% of the sample.

At one collaborating source in Seattle, patients were enrolled during active infection and were followed longitudinally through the course of disease. Each collaborating institution followed its own protocols to collect whole blood in K2EDTA tubes. For TCRbeta analysis, collaborators shipped samples as frozen whole blood, isolated PBMCs, or DNA extracted from either of those sample types. Input material: peripheral blood. The TCR sequence derives from a woman aged 80 or over with COVID-19, enrolled during active disease. Rearrangement joined TRBV18 to TRBJ1-4, with the D gene too uncertain to name. The DNA sequence follows: TGTGCCAGCTCCCTAAGTGAAAAACTGTTTTTT. Its translation reads: CASSLSEKLFF.